This T cell receptor (beta chain) was recorded in a study of CD8 T cells in ankylosing spondylitis. Study findings and constraints: Some of the motif variants had earlier been found in reactive arthritis patients' fluid and blood. Matched ankylosing spondylitis synovial fluid reportedly contained a significantly enriched population of disease-linked clones. Within ankylosing spondylitis blood, a TCR beta motif made up of seven to nine highly homologous variants appeared to be characteristic.

This CDR3 region has 16 residues. V was clipped by 1 base and J by 4 bases, with 15 bases between them. In germline, CDR1 is LNHNV, CDR2 YYDKDF (reference sequence). This clonotype was observed a handful of times. The antigen remains undetermined. Preparation of TCR beta libraries was done by quantitative 5'-RACE with molecular barcodes. TCRdb reanalysed the 5' RACE reads using MiXCR and keeps one entry per CDR3 protein. The sample holds 200,000 to 250,000 distinct CDR3 sequences, approximately 20% seen once. This TCR derives from a male donor with ankylosing spondylitis. Sequences were obtained from blood, either unsorted or a sorted T cell fraction (not recorded which). The V call is TRBV15, the J call TRBJ2-3, with D unresolved. The CDR3, as DNA: TGTGCCACCAGCAGAGGCCCGCTGGGCAGTTCAGATACGCAGTATTTT. Encoded protein: CATSRGPLGSSDTQYF. Looking up the rest from reference TRBV15 and TRBJ2-3 gives the full variable domain: DAMVIQNPRYQVTQFGKPVTLSCSQTLNHNVMYWYQQKSSQAPKLLFHYYDKDFNNEADTPDNFQSRRPNTSFCFLDIRSPGLGDTAMYLCATSRGPLGSSDTQYFGPGTRLTVL.